A single sample gave rise to the 4 T cell receptor beta chains below, sequenced in a study of blood T cell repertoires in COVID-19. Sequencing was performed with immunoSEQ multiplex PCR; in TCRdb, only in-frame clones are kept and a portion is missing. Of around 130,000 clones in the sample, around nine tenths were seen once. Sequencing was performed on peripheral blood. The receptors were sampled from a man aged 50-59 years with active or convalescent COVID-19.

This chain connects TRBV11-2 to TRBJ1-6; D perhaps matches TRBD1 (6 bases). Germline V gene sequence: CDR1 SGHAT, CDR2 FQNNGV. There are 14 residues in the CDR3. Trimming removed 5 bases from V and 3 bases from J, with 8 bases in between. CDR3 sequence (DNA): TGTGCCAGCAGCCGGGACAACTATAATTCACCCCTCCACTTT. This translates into CASSRDNYNSPLHF.

This rearrangement joins TRBV9 to TRBJ2-3; the match to TRBD2 covers 9 bases. The V segment lost 4 bases and the J segment 5 bases; nucleotides outside the gene matches: 14. The germline V gene encodes CDR1 SGDLS and CDR2 YYNGEE. The CDR3 spans 17 residues. CDR3 region: CASSSGPSGGLGDTQYF. CDR3 coding DNA: TGTGCCAGCAGCTCCGGCCCGAGCGGGGGGTTAGGAGATACGCAGTATTTT.

The chain carries TRBV3-1 (or the pseudogene TRBV3-2) and TRBJ2-4; 9 bases are a match to TRBD1. J lost 7 bases, V lost 0 bases, and 10 bases had no gene match. CDR1 and CDR2 (germline): LGHDT, YNNKEL (reference sequence). CDR3 length equals 17 residues. This chain's CDR3 is CASSQDRVGQGGNIQYF. DNA of the CDR3: TGTGCCAGCAGCCAAGATAGAGTGGGACAGGGTGGGAACATTCAGTACTTC.

In DNA, the CDR3 is TGTGCCAGCAGTTATGCCAGGACTGAAGCTTTCTTT. Amino acid sequence: CASSYARTEAFF. The J gene is TRBJ1-1, the V gene TRBV6-2 or TRBV6-3; D is unclear. Trimming left V 3 bases short and J 5 bases short, with 7 bases between. CDR3 length: 12 residues. Germline CDR1 MNHEY, CDR2 SVGEGT.